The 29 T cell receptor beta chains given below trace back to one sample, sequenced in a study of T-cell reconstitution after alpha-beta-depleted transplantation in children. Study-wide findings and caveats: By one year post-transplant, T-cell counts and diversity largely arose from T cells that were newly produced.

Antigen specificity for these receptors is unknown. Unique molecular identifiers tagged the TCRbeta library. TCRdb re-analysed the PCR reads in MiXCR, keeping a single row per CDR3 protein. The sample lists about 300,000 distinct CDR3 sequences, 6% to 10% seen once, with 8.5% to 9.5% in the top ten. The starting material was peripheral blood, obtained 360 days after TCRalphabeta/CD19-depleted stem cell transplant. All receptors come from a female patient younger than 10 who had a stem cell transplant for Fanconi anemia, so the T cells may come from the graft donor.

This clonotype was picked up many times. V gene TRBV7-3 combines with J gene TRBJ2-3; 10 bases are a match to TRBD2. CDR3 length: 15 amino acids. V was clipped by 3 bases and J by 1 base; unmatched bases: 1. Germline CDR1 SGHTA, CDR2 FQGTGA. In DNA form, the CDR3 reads TGTGCCAGCAGCTTTGGGACTAGCGGCACAGATACGCAGTATTTT. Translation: CASSFGTSGTDTQYF.

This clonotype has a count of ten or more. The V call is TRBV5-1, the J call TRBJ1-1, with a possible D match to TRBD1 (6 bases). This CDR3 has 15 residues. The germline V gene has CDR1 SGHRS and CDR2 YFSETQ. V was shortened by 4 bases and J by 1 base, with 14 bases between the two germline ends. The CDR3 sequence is CASSDTGWGNTEAFF. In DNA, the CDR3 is TGCGCCAGCAGCGATACAGGGTGGGGGAACACTGAAGCTTTCTTT. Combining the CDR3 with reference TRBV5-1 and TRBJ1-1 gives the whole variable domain KAGVTQTPRYLIKTRGQQVTLSCSPISGHRSVSWYQQTPGQGLQFLFEYFSETQRNKGNFPGRFSGRQFSNSRSEMNVSTLELGDSALYLCASSDTGWGNTEAFFGQGTRLTVV.

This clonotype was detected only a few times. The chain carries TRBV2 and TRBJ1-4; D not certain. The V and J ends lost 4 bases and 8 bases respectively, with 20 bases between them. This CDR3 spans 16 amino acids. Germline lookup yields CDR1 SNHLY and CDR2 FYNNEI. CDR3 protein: CASSVVQASLREKLFF. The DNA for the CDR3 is TGTGCCAGCAGTGTGGTTCAGGCATCCCTTAGGGAAAAACTGTTTTTT.

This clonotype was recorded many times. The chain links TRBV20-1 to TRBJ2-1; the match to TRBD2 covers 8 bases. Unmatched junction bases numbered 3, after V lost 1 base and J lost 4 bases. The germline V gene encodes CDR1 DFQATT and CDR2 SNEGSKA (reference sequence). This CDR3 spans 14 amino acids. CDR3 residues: CSARVGGDYNEQFF. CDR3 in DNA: TGCAGTGCTAGAGTCGGGGGGGATTACAATGAGCAGTTCTTC.

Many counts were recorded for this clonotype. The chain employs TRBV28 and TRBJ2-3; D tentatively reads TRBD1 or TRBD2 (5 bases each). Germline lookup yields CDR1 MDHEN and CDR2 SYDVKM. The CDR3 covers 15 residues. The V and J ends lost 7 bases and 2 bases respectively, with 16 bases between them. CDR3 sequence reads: CASTHGAGITDTQYF. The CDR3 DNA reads TGTGCCAGCACCCACGGGGCGGGTATCACAGATACGCAGTATTTT. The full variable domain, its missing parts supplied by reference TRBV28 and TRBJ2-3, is DVKVTQSSRYLVKRTGEKVFLECVQDMDHENMFWYRQDPGLGLRLIYFSYDVKMKEKGDIPEGYSVSREKKERFSLILESASTNQTSMYLCASTHGAGITDTQYFGPGTRLTVL.

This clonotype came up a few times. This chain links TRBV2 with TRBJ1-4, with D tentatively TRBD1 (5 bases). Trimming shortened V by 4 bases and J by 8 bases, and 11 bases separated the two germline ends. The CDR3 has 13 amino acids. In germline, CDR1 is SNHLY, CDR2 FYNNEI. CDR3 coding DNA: TGTGCCAGCAGTGTCCAGGGACGGGAAAAACTGTTTTTT. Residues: CASSVQGREKLFF.

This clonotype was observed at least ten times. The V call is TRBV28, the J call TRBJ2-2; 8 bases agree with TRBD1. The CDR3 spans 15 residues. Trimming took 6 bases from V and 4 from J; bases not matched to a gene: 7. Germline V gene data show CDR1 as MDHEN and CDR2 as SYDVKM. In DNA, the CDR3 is TGTGCCAGCAGGGTCCAGGGGGCCCGCACCGGGGAGCTGTTTTTT. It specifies CASRVQGARTGELFF.

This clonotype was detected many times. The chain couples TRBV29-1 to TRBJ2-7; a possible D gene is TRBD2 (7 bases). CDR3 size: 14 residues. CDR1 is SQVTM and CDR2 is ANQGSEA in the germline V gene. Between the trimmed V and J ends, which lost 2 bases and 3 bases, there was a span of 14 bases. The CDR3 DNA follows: TGCAGCGTTGAAATAGGGGGGGGACTCTACGAGCAGTACTTC. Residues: CSVEIGGGLYEQYF.

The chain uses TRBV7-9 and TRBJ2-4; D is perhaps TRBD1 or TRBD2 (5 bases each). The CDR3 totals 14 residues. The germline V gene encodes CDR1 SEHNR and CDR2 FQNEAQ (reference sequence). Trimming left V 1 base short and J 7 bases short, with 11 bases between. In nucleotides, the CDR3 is TGTGCCAGCAGCTTAGTCCAGGGAGTGAACATTCAGTACTTC. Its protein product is CASSLVQGVNIQYF. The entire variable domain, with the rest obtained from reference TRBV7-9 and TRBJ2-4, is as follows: DTGVSQNPRHKITKRGQNVTFRCDPISEHNRLYWYRQTLGQGPEFLTYFQNEAQLEKSRLLSDRFSAERPKGSFSTLEIQRTEQGDSAMYLCASSLVQGVNIQYFGAGTRLSVL.

CDR3 sequence (DNA): TGTGCCAGCAGCCCGGGACTATGGTATGAAAAACTGTTTTTT. Translating gives CASSPGLWYEKLFF. V and J are TRBV14 and TRBJ1-4; D possibly corresponds to TRBD1 (5 bases). This CDR3 contains 14 residues. V was cut by 4 bases and J by 6 bases, with 12 bases left in between. Per the germline V gene, CDR1 is SGHDN and CDR2 is FVKESK.

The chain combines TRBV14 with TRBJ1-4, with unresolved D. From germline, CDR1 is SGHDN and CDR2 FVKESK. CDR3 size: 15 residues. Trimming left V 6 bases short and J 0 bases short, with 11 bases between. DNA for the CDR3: TGTGCCAGCAGTCTCAGGTCCACAACTAATGAAAAACTGTTTTTT. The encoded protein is CASSLRSTTNEKLFF.

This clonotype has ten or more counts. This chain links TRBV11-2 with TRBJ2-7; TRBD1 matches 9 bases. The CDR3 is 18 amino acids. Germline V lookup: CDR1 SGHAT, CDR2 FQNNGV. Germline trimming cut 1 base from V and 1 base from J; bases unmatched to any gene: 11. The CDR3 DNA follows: TGTGCCAGCAGCTTAGTACATCTTTCCGGGACAGGGTCCTACGAGCAGTACTTC. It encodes CASSLVHLSGTGSYEQYF.

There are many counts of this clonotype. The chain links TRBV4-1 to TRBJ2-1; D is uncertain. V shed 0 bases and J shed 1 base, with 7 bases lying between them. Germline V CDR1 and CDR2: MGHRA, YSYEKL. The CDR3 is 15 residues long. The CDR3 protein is CASSQEMSSYNEQFF. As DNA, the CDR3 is TGCGCCAGCAGCCAAGAAATGTCGTCCTACAATGAGCAGTTCTTC.

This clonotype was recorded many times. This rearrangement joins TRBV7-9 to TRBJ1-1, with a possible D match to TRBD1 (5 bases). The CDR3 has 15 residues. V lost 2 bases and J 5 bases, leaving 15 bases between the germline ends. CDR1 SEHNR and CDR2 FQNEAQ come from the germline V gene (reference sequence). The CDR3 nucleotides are TGTGCCAGCAGCTTAAGGTCGGGGGAGAGGACTGAAGCTTTCTTT. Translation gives CASSLRSGERTEAFF.

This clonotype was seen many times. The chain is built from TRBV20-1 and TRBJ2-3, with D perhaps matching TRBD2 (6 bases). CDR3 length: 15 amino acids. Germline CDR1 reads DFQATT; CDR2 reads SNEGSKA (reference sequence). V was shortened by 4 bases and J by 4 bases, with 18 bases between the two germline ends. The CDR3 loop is CSATGVNVGSDTQYF. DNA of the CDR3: TGCAGTGCTACGGGAGTCAATGTTGGTTCAGATACGCAGTATTTT.

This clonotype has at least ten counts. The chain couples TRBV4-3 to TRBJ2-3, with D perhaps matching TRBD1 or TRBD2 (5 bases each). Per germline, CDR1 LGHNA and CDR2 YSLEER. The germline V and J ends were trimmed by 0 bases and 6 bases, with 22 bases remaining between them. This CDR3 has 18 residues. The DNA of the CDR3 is TGCGCCAGCAGCCAAGATTCGGGCGGGTACAGGATCCCGGATACGCAGTATTTT. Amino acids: CASSQDSGGYRIPDTQYF.

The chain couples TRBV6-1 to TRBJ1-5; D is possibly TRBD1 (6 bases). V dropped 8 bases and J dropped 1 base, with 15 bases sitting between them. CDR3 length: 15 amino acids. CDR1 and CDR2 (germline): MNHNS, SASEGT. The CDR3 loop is CASGRGGASNQPQHF. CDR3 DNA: TGTGCCAGCGGTCGGGGGGGCGCGAGCAATCAGCCCCAGCATTTT.

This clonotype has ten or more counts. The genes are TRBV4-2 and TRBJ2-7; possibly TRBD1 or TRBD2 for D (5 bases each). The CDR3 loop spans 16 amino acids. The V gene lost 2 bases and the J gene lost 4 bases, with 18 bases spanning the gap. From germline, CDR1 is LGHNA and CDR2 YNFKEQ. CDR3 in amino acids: CASSQIPGTLSYEQYF. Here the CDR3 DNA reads TGTGCCAGCAGCCAAATCCCGGGGACGCTGTCGTACGAGCAGTACTTC.

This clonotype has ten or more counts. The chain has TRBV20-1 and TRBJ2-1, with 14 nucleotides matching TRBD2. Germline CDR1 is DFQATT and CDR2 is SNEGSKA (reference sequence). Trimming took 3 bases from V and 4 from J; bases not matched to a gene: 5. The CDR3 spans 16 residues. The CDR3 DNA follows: TGCAGTGCTAGGGGGACTAGCGGGGGCCATTACAATGAGCAGTTCTTC. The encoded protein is CSARGTSGGHYNEQFF.

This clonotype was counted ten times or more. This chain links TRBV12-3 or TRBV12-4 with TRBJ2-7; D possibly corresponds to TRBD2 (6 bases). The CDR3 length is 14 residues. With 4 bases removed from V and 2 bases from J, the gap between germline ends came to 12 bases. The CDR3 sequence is CASSSGGVTYEQYF. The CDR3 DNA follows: TGTGCCAGCAGTTCGGGCGGGGTGACCTACGAGCAGTACTTC.

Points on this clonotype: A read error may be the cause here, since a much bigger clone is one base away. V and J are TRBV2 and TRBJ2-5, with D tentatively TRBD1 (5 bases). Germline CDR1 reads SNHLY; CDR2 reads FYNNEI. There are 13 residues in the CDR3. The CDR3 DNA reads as TGTGCCAGCAGTGCGTCAGGGAAAGATACCCAGTACTTC. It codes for CASSASGKDTQYF. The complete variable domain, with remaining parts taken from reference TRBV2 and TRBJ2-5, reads EPEVTQTPSHQVTQMGQEVILRCVPISNHLYFYWYRQILGQKVEFLVSFYNNEISEKSEIFDDQFSVERPDGSNFTLKIRSTKLEDSAMYFCASSASGKDTQYFGPGTRLLVL.

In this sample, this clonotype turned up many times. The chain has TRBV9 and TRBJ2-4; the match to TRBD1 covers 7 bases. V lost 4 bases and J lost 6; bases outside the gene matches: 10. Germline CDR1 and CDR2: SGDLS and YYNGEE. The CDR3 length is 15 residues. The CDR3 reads CASSRAGGEGNIQYF. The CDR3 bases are TGTGCCAGCAGCCGAGCAGGGGGTGAGGGAAACATTCAGTACTTC.

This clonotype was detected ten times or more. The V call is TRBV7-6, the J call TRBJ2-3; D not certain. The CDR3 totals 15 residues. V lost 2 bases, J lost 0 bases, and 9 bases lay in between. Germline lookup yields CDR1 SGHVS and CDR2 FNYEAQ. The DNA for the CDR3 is TGTGCCAGCAGCTTACCCGGACGCAGCACAGATACGCAGTATTTT. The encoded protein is CASSLPGRSTDTQYF.

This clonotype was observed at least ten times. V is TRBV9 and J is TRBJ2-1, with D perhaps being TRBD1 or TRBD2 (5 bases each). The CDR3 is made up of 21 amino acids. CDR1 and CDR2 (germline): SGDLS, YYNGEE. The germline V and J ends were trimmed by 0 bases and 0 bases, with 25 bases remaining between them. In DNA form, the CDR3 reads TGTGCCAGCAGCGTAGAGGAGCCCTGGGTCTCGACGGGGACCTCCTACAATGAGCAGTTCTTC. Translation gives CASSVEEPWVSTGTSYNEQFF.

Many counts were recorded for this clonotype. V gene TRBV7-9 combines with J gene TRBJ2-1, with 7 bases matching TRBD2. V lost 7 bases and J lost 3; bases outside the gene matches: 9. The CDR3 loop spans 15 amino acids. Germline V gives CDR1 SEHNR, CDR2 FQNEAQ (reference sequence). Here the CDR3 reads CASTPGGNGYNEQFF. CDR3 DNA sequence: TGTGCCAGCACCCCGGGGGGAAACGGCTACAATGAGCAGTTCTTC.

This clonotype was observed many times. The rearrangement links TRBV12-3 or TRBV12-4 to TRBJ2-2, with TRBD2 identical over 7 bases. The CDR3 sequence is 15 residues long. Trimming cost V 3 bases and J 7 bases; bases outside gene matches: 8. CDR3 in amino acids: CASSFWAGDGGELFF. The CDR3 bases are TGTGCCAGCAGTTTTTGGGCGGGAGACGGCGGGGAGCTGTTTTTT.

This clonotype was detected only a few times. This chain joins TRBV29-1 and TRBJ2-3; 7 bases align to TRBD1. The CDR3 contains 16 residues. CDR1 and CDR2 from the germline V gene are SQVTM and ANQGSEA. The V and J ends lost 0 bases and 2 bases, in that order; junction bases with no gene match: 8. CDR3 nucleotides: TGCAGCGTTGAAGATAACCGGGACAGCCACACAGATACGCAGTATTTT. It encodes CSVEDNRDSHTDTQYF.

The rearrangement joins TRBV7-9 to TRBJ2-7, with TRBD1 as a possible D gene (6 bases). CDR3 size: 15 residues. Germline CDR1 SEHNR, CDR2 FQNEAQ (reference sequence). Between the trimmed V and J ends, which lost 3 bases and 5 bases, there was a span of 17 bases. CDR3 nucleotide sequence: TGTGCCAGCAGCTTTCCAGGGGTTTTTTCCAACGAGCAGTACTTC. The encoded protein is CASSFPGVFSNEQYF.

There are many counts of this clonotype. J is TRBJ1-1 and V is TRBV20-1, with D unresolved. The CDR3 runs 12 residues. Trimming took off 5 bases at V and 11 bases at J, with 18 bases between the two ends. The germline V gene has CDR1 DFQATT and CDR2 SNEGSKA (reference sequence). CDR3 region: CSAFDRQVKAFF. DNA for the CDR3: TGCAGTGCTTTTGACCGCCAGGTTAAGGCTTTCTTT.